This passage covers 17 T cell receptor beta chains from one sample sequenced in a study of blood T cell repertoires in COVID-19. Assay: immunoSEQ multiplex PCR; the TCRdb copy retains only in-frame clones and omits some. The sample records more than 150,000 clones, about 85% being singletons. The sample consisted of PBMCs or T cells enriched from blood (not recorded which). These TCRs come from a woman aged 50 to 60 who had recovered from COVID-19.

This clone appeared a few times. The chain joins TRBV28 to TRBJ2-7, with D tentatively TRBD1 (6 bases). Trimming removed 6 bases at V and 3 bases at J, with 12 bases between. CDR1 is MDHEN and CDR2 is SYDVKM in the germline V gene. The CDR3 covers 13 residues. The CDR3 nucleotides are TGTGCCAGCAGGAGATCAGGGGACTACGAGCAGTACTTC. Its translation is CASRRSGDYEQYF. The complete variable domain, with remaining parts taken from reference TRBV28 and TRBJ2-7, reads DVKVTQSSRYLVKRTGEKVFLECVQDMDHENMFWYRQDPGLGLRLIYFSYDVKMKEKGDIPEGYSVSREKKERFSLILESASTNQTSMYLCASRRSGDYEQYFGPGTRLTVT.

The CDR3: CASSLDWGGGTEAFF. CDR3 in DNA: TGTGCCAGCAGTTTAGATTGGGGTGGAGGGACTGAAGCTTTCTTT. The chain uses TRBV27 and TRBJ1-1; D gene unclear. This CDR3 comprises 15 residues. Germline V gene lookup returns CDR1 MNHEY and CDR2 SMNVEV (reference sequence). V lost 2 bases and J lost 5, with 15 bases in between.

This clone was seen more than once but under ten times. The chain couples TRBV18 to TRBJ1-2; D perhaps matches TRBD1 (5 bases). Germline CDR1 KGHSH, CDR2 LQKENI. The CDR3 loop spans 16 amino acids. The V and J ends lost 3 bases and 0 bases respectively, with 14 bases between them. The CDR3 DNA follows: TGTGCCAGCTCACCCGGGTTCACGGGGGCTAACTATGGCTACACCTTC. It encodes CASSPGFTGANYGYTF.

This clone was seen once. The sample holds other DNA sequences that translate to the same CDR3. CDR3 DNA: TGTGCCAGCAGCGTCCAGGGGGCGGGGGCCAACGTCCTGACTTTC. As protein: CASSVQGAGANVLTF. The chain couples TRBV9 to TRBJ2-6; TRBD1 aligns across 8 bases. The CDR3 spans 15 residues. V shed 2 bases and J 4 bases; nucleotides not matched to a gene: 2. In germline, CDR1 is SGDLS, CDR2 YYNGEE.

The chain links TRBV2 to TRBJ2-1; 10 bases map to TRBD2. This CDR3 has 15 residues. Germline trimming cut 7 bases from V and 9 bases from J; bases unmatched to any gene: 12. Germline V CDR1 and CDR2: SNHLY, FYNNEI. The CDR3: CASTKAGGPLSEQFF. The CDR3 DNA reads as TGTGCCAGCACAAAAGCGGGAGGGCCTCTCAGTGAGCAGTTCTTC.

This sequence joins TRBV4-3 and TRBJ2-7; tentatively, D is TRBD1 (6 bases). Germline V gene sequence: CDR1 LGHNA, CDR2 YSLEER. The CDR3 is made up of 15 amino acids. The ends were cut back, 1 base at V and 2 bases at J, with 12 bases in the middle. CDR3 sequence: CASSQARGPTYEQYF. The CDR3 DNA reads TGCGCCAGCAGCCAAGCCAGGGGCCCAACCTACGAGCAGTACTTC.

With regard to this clone: The germline gene is not matched at one end of the junction; a read error may be the cause. This chain uses TRBV28 with TRBJ1-2; D perhaps matches TRBD1 (6 bases). This CDR3 contains 13 residues. Germline values: CDR1 MDHEN, CDR2 SYDVKM. The CDR3: CASGGRGTPINFF. The CDR3 DNA follows: TGTGCCAGCGGAGGAAGGGGGACACCCATTAATTTCTTC.

The chain uses TRBV7-9 and TRBJ2-1, with 7 bases fitting TRBD2. V dropped 1 base and J dropped 0; count of bases not matched to a gene: 3. This CDR3 has 16 amino acids. In germline, CDR1 is SEHNR, CDR2 FQNEAQ (reference sequence). This CDR3 reads CASSLGDYRSYNEQFF. The CDR3 nucleotides read TGTGCCAGCAGCTTAGGGGACTACCGCTCCTACAATGAGCAGTTCTTC.

This chain links TRBV19 with TRBJ1-2, with TRBD1 matching 7 bases. V trimming: 7 bases; J trimming: 4 bases; junction bases outside the gene matches: 6. CDR3 size: 13 residues. Germline-derived CDR1 and CDR2 are LNHDA and SQIVND (reference sequence). The CDR3: CASIPTGTYGYTF. The CDR3 nucleotides read TGTGCCAGTATCCCGACAGGGACCTATGGCTACACCTTC. The entire variable domain, with the rest obtained from reference TRBV19 and TRBJ1-2, is as follows: DGGITQSPKYLFRKEGQNVTLSCEQNLNHDAMYWYRQDPGQGLRLIYYSQIVNDFQKGDIAEGYSVSREKKESFPLTVTSAQKNPTAFYLCASIPTGTYGYTFGSGTRLTVV.

The chain couples TRBV6-2 or TRBV6-3 to TRBJ2-7; no firm D call. The germline V and J ends were trimmed by 5 bases and 2 bases, with 7 bases remaining between them. The CDR3 runs to 12 residues. The germline gives CDR1 MNHEY, CDR2 SVGEGT. CDR3 nucleotide sequence: TGTGCCAGCAGTACAGATACCTACGAGCAGTACTTC. It encodes CASSTDTYEQYF.

J is TRBJ1-5 and V is TRBV18; D might be TRBD1 (6 bases). Between the trimmed V and J ends, which lost 5 bases and 7 bases, there was a span of 15 bases. CDR1 is KGHSH, CDR2 LQKENI, per germline. This CDR3 has 14 residues. CDR3 nucleotide sequence: TGTGCCAGCTCAGACACGCCACAGGGACAGCCCCAGCATTTT. This gives the protein CASSDTPQGQPQHF.

This clone was counted a few times. The V call is TRBV27, the J call TRBJ1-4; D may be TRBD1 (5 bases). The CDR3 has 17 amino acids. V was shortened by 2 bases and J by 5 bases, with 18 bases between the two germline ends. Germline V gives CDR1 MNHEY, CDR2 SMNVEV (reference sequence). In DNA, the CDR3 is TGTGCCAGCAGTTTAGAACCCTGGACCGGGGGGAATGAAAAACTGTTTTTT. It yields the protein CASSLEPWTGGNEKLFF. The full variable domain, its missing parts supplied by reference TRBV27 and TRBJ1-4, is EAQVTQNPRYLITVTGKKLTVTCSQNMNHEYMSWYRQDPGLGLRQIYYSMNVEVTDKGDVPEGYKVSRKEKRNFPLILESPSPNQTSLYFCASSLEPWTGGNEKLFFGSGTQLSVL.

This clone showed up just a few times. J is TRBJ2-2 and V is TRBV7-2; weak D call: TRBD2 (6 bases). V lost 5 bases, J lost 2 bases, and 9 bases lay in between. The CDR3 sequence is 14 residues long. Germline lookup yields CDR1 SGHTA and CDR2 FQGNSA. The CDR3 protein is CASSAGSNTGELFF. CDR3 sequence (DNA): TGTGCCAGCAGCGCGGGATCTAACACCGGGGAGCTGTTTTTT.

The rearrangement links TRBV27 to TRBJ1-5; the match to TRBD1 covers 10 bases. V was clipped by 11 bases and J by 1 base; unmatched bases: 8. The CDR3 is 15 amino acids. CDR1 and CDR2 (germline): MNHEY, SMNVEV (reference sequence). CDR3 sequence reads: CAGSGQGCSNQPQHF. The CDR3 region has the DNA TGTGCCGGGTCGGGACAGGGGTGCAGCAATCAGCCCCAGCATTTT.

The genes are TRBV19 and TRBJ1-2, with D perhaps matching TRBD1 (5 bases). V dropped 5 bases and J dropped 4 bases, with 14 bases sitting between them. The CDR3 is 14 amino acids. Germline V gene lookup returns CDR1 LNHDA and CDR2 SQIVND (reference sequence). CDR3 bases: TGTGCCAGTAGTGATCGACAGTCGATCTATGGCTACACCTTC. Amino acid sequence: CASSDRQSIYGYTF.

V is TRBV6-2 or TRBV6-3 and J is TRBJ2-4; tentatively, D is TRBD1 (6 bases). This CDR3 comprises 15 residues. Germline V gene data show CDR1 as MNHEY and CDR2 as SVGEGT. V lost 6 bases, J lost 0 bases, and 12 bases lay in between. In DNA form, the CDR3 reads TGTGCCAGCAGCCGACAGGAGATAGCCAAAAACATTCAGTACTTC. It yields the protein CASSRQEIAKNIQYF.

The chain carries TRBV27 and TRBJ1-5, with D possibly TRBD1 on 6 matching bases. V was shortened by 5 bases and J by 5 bases, with 10 bases between the two germline ends. Germline V gene lookup returns CDR1 MNHEY and CDR2 SMNVEV (reference sequence). The CDR3 loop spans 13 amino acids. CDR3 sequence: CASSRSGDQPQHF. The CDR3 coding sequence is TGTGCCAGCAGTAGGTCAGGGGATCAGCCCCAGCATTTT.